This T cell receptor beta chain is from a study of blood T cells in healthy people across ages. Study conclusions and caveats: When one million T cells were used, diversity estimates were thought to be underestimates. CMV status of donors was unknown, possibly confounding expanded clonotype changes.

Alongside a J-beta primer mix, a sample-barcoded 5' primer served in a second PCR lasting about 6 to 12 cycles. TCRdb reprocessed the 5' RACE reads via MiXCR and lists one record per CDR3 protein. This table holds fewer than 950,000 distinct CDR3 sequences, roughly 50% found once. Points on this clonotype: Its specificity is unknown.

Germline lookup yields CDR1 SGHDT and CDR2 YYEEEE. The ends lost 6 bases at V and 0 bases at J; junction bases unmatched: 6. This CDR3 is built from 14 residues. The gene calls are TRBV5-6 and TRBJ2-7; TRBD2 matches at 7 bases. The source is an elderly man in good health. The sequenced sample consisted of blood. CDR3 nucleotide sequence: TGTGCCAGCACCCAAGCGGGGAACTCCTACGAGCAGTACTTC. Its translation is CASTQAGNSYEQYF.